The entry that follows covers one T cell receptor (beta chain) sequence. The antigen is unknown. The record originates from a study of vaccination effects on CD4 cells after COVID-19. This table comes from immunoSEQ multiplex PCR, and its TCRdb copy is limited to in-frame clones, with some not included. The table has 63,000 or so clones, more than 65% seen once. Looked up from germline, CDR1 is MNHEY and CDR2 is SVGAGI. The CDR3 sequence is 13 residues long. V lost 6 bases and J lost 5, with 11 bases in between. Antigen-specific CD4+ T cells were expanded (with viral peptide pools) by the ViraFEST assay ahead of sequencing. Following 10 days of culture, CD4+ T cells were isolated. The person's infection with SARS-CoV-2, confirmed by PCR, took place between March and December 2020. Serving as negative control culture was an HIV-1 Nef peptide pool. IL-2 medium supplanted half the medium on days 3 and 7.

The TCR comes from a human donor who had a prior SARS-CoV-2 infection. The chain joins TRBV6-5 to TRBJ1-5; D remains unclear. The material sequenced was CD4+ T cells from PBMCs cultured with HIV peptides, taken before COVID-19 vaccination. Stated subset: HIV-1 Nef peptide pool negative control/reference culture. In DNA form, the CDR3 reads TGTGCCAGCAGCCCCCTTAACTATCAGCCCCAGCATTTT. Translation: CASSPLNYQPQHF.